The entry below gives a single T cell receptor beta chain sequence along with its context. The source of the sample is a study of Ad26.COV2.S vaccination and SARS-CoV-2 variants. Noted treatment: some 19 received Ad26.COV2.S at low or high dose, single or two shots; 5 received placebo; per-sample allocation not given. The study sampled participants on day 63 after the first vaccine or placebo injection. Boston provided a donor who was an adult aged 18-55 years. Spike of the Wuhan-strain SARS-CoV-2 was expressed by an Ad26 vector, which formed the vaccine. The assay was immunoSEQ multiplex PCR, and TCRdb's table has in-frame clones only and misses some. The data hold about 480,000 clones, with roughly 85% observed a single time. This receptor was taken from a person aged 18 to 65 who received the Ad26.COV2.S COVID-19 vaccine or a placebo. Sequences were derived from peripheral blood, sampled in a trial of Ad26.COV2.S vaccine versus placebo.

The CDR3, as DNA: TGTGCCAGCAGCCAAGAGGGGACAGGGGCGGAAAAACTGTTTTTT. Its protein product is CASSQEGTGAEKLFF. The chain links TRBV3-1 (or the pseudogene TRBV3-2) to TRBJ1-4, with 10 bases fitting TRBD1. With V trimmed by 0 bases and J by 8 bases, 3 bases remained unmatched. The CDR3 length is 15 residues. From germline, CDR1 is LGHDT and CDR2 YNNKEL (reference sequence).